One sample yielded the 18 T cell receptor beta chains listed below, sequenced in a study of blood T cell repertoires in COVID-19. Sequencing used immunoSEQ multiplex PCR; TCRdb keeps in-frame clones, though not all of them. The top ten hold under 4% of the sample, which has 95,000 to 150,000 clones, 84% seen once. The sequenced material came from PBMCs or T cells enriched from blood (not recorded which). These receptors were collected from a woman aged 25-40 years who had recovered from COVID-19.

This clone was seen once. CDR3 in amino acids: CASSYGHGTDNEQFF. Here the CDR3 DNA reads TGTGCCAGCAGTTACGGGCATGGGACTGACAATGAGCAGTTCTTC. V and J are TRBV6-5 and TRBJ2-1; tentative D call: TRBD2 (6 bases). This CDR3 comprises 15 residues. Germline V gene lookup returns CDR1 MNHEY and CDR2 SVGAGI. V was clipped by 2 bases and J by 5 bases, with 13 bases between them.

V gene TRBV7-9 combines with J gene TRBJ1-5; D not resolved. The germline V gene has CDR1 SEHNR and CDR2 FQNEAQ (reference sequence). This CDR3 contains 15 residues. V lost 0 bases, J lost 5 bases, and 11 bases lay in between. The CDR3 loop is CASSLAMEVDQPQHF. Written as DNA, the CDR3 is TGTGCCAGCAGCTTAGCGATGGAGGTAGATCAGCCCCAGCATTTT.

The rearrangement uses TRBV2 and TRBJ1-1, with D possibly matching TRBD1 (5 bases). The CDR3 has 14 residues. Germline V gene data show CDR1 as SNHLY and CDR2 as FYNNEI. Trimming removed 8 bases from V and 1 base from J, with 14 bases in between. The CDR3 sequence is CASRLGGGNTEAFF. CDR3 in DNA: TGTGCCAGCCGCCTTGGGGGGGGGAACACTGAAGCTTTCTTT.

V usage is TRBV6-5 and J usage is TRBJ2-1, with D perhaps TRBD2 (5 bases). Trimming stripped 1 base from V and 3 bases from J, with 10 bases between. Germline V lookup: CDR1 MNHEY, CDR2 SVGAGI. This CDR3 region has 15 residues. The CDR3 DNA follows: TGTGCCAGCAGTTACTGGGAGTCGGGCTACAATGAGCAGTTCTTC. Protein: CASSYWESGYNEQFF.

The chain employs TRBV7-2 and TRBJ1-1; maybe TRBD1 (5 bases). The V end was cut by 5 bases, the J end by 0 bases, with 10 bases between. The CDR3 totals 14 residues. Per germline, CDR1 SGHTA and CDR2 FQGNSA. The CDR3 sequence: CASSPSTVNTEAFF. CDR3 sequence (DNA): TGTGCCAGCAGCCCCTCGACAGTGAACACTGAAGCTTTCTTT.

This chain links TRBV19 with TRBJ1-6; 8 bases are shared with TRBD1. Germline CDR1 LNHDA, CDR2 SQIVND (reference sequence). The V gene end was trimmed by 3 bases and the J gene end by 7 bases; junction bases not matched to a gene: 5. CDR3 length: 15 amino acids. DNA of the CDR3: TGTGCCAGTAGTATCCGACAGGGGAGGAATTCACCCCTCCACTTT. Protein: CASSIRQGRNSPLHF.

This clone was seen once. V usage is TRBV7-2 and J usage is TRBJ2-3; a possible D gene is TRBD2 (6 bases). The CDR3 has 15 amino acids. The germline CDR1 and CDR2 sequences are SGHTA and FQGNSA. Trimming cost V 1 base and J 3 bases, with 11 bases left between them. CDR3 in DNA: TGTGCCAGCAGCTTAGTAGCGGTCCCAACAGATACGCAGTATTTT. This translates into CASSLVAVPTDTQYF.

This clone appeared a few times. J is TRBJ2-7 and V is TRBV7-3; TRBD2 matches 12 bases. Germline CDR1 reads SGHTA; CDR2 reads FQGTGA. Trimming removed 2 bases from V and 5 bases from J; junction bases left unmatched: 4. This CDR3 contains 15 residues. The DNA for the CDR3 is TGTGCCAGCAGCTTAGAACTAGCGGGAGGCCACGAGCAGTACTTC. It translates to CASSLELAGGHEQYF.

The chain carries TRBV7-3 and TRBJ2-1; 10 nucleotides match TRBD2. The CDR3 totals 16 residues. The germline V gene has CDR1 SGHTA and CDR2 FQGTGA. The V segment lost 2 bases and the J segment 3 bases; nucleotides outside the gene matches: 4. CDR3 region: CASSLSGTSVYNEQFF. The CDR3 DNA reads TGTGCCAGCAGCTTATCTGGGACTAGCGTCTACAATGAGCAGTTCTTC.

The chain joins TRBV27 to TRBJ1-6; D remains unclear. Trimming removed 4 bases from V and 5 bases from J, with 12 bases in between. CDR1 and CDR2 from the germline V gene are MNHEY and SMNVEV (reference sequence). CDR3 size: 15 residues. CDR3 residues: CASSYRGENNSPLHF. In DNA, the CDR3 is TGTGCCAGCAGTTACCGTGGGGAGAATAATTCACCCCTCCACTTT.

Only one count was recorded for this clone. V usage is TRBV18 and J usage is TRBJ2-2, with D perhaps matching TRBD1 (5 bases). The germline V gene encodes CDR1 KGHSH and CDR2 LQKENI. CDR3 length: 15 residues. Deletions cut 0 bases from V and 6 bases from J, with 11 bases between. The CDR3 loop reads CASSPPAGQAGELFF. The DNA of the CDR3 is TGTGCCAGCTCACCACCGGCAGGGCAGGCCGGGGAGCTGTTTTTT. Using reference TRBV18 and TRBJ2-2 for the parts outside the CDR3, the full variable domain is NAGVMQNPRHLVRRRGQEARLRCSPMKGHSHVYWYRQLPEEGLKFMVYLQKENIIDESGMPKERFSAEFPKEGPSILRIQQVVRGDSAAYFCASSPPAGQAGELFFGEGSRLTVL.

This clone was picked up one time. This rearrangement joins TRBV3-1 (or the pseudogene TRBV3-2) to TRBJ2-7; 10 positions match TRBD2. The CDR3 is 16 amino acids. V shed 2 bases, J shed 4 bases, and the junction held 8 bases outside the gene matches. CDR1 LGHDT and CDR2 YNNKEL come from the germline V gene (reference sequence). CDR3 DNA: TGTGCCAGCAGCCAAAGGTCGGGACTAGCGCGATACGAGCAGTACTTC. The encoded protein is CASSQRSGLARYEQYF.

This rearrangement joins TRBV3-1 (or the pseudogene TRBV3-2) to TRBJ2-5, with D maybe TRBD1 (7 bases). Germline loops: CDR1 LGHDT, CDR2 YNNKEL (reference sequence). The CDR3 extends over 16 amino acids. Trimming left V 0 bases short and J 7 bases short, with 18 bases between. The CDR3 is CASSQDPGGGRGTQYF. The CDR3 DNA follows: TGTGCCAGCAGCCAAGACCCCGGAGGGGGCAGGGGGACCCAGTACTTC.

The CDR3 loop reads CASSQVDMGLARDEQFF. CDR3 in DNA: TGCGCCAGCAGCCAAGTCGACATGGGATTAGCGAGGGATGAGCAGTTCTTC. The chain carries TRBV4-1 and TRBJ2-1; tentative D call: TRBD2 (5 bases). The germline V gene encodes CDR1 MGHRA and CDR2 YSYEKL. V lost 1 base to trimming and J lost 8 bases, with 21 bases between them. The CDR3 is made up of 17 amino acids.

This clone was counted once. This chain connects TRBV12-3 or TRBV12-4 to TRBJ2-1; D call uncertain. With 5 bases removed from V and 9 bases from J, the gap between germline ends came to 11 bases. The CDR3 is 12 amino acids. DNA of the CDR3: TGTGCCAGCAGTCCGCGGTGGAGTGAGCAGTTCTTC. This encodes CASSPRWSEQFF.

The V call is TRBV4-1, the J call TRBJ2-1; 13 bases map to TRBD2. The CDR3 has 16 residues. V shed 4 bases, J shed 1 base, and the junction held 1 base outside the gene matches. Germline V gene data show CDR1 as MGHRA and CDR2 as YSYEKL. CDR3 sequence (DNA): TGCGCCAGCAGCCTGGGACTAGCGGGGTCCTACAATGAGCAGTTCTTC. Translation gives CASSLGLAGSYNEQFF.

Written as DNA, the CDR3 is TGTGCCAGTAGTGTCGGGACTAGCGGGACAGATACGCAGTATTTT. Protein sequence: CASSVGTSGTDTQYF. The chain uses TRBV19 and TRBJ2-3, with 12 nucleotides matching TRBD2. Trimming took 5 bases from V and 3 from J; bases not matched to a gene: 3. From germline, CDR1 is LNHDA and CDR2 SQIVND (reference sequence). The CDR3 has 15 residues.

The rearrangement joins TRBV4-1 to TRBJ1-4, with no clear D. CDR1 is MGHRA, CDR2 YSYEKL, per germline. V was pared by 6 bases and J by 11 bases, with 16 bases between. The CDR3 consists of 13 residues. The CDR3 here is CASRQPQFRKLFF. The CDR3 DNA reads TGCGCCAGCAGGCAACCCCAATTCCGGAAACTGTTTTTT.